The 8 T cell receptor beta chains below come from one sample, sequenced in a study of control samples from healthy donors and cancer patients. Assay used: immunoSEQ multiplex PCR; TCRdb lists only in-frame clones, some missing. The data hold 95,000 to 150,000 clones, with roughly nine tenths observed a single time. What was sequenced was blood. The origin of the receptors is a young woman in good health.

The chain employs TRBV30 and TRBJ2-6; D gene unclear. This CDR3 comprises 17 residues. Trimming cost V 0 bases and J 0 bases, with 12 bases left between them. CDR1 is GTSNPN, CDR2 SVGIG, per germline (reference sequence). The CDR3 DNA follows: TGTGCCTGGAGTGTACTAATAGGGCGCTCTGGGGCCAACGTCCTGACTTTC. Its translation is CAWSVLIGRSGANVLTF. The full variable domain, rest sourced from reference TRBV30 and TRBJ2-6, is SQTIHQWPATLVQPVGSPLSLECTVEGTSNPNLYWYRQAAGRGLQLLFYSVGIGQISSEVPQNLSASRPQDRQFILSSKKLLLSDSGFYLCAWSVLIGRSGANVLTFGAGSRLTVL.

The sample holds one count of this clone. V and J are TRBV6-5 and TRBJ2-1, with D possibly being TRBD2 (6 bases). V shed 7 bases and J shed 7 bases, with 17 bases lying between them. The CDR3 totals 14 residues. Germline loops: CDR1 MNHEY, CDR2 SVGAGI. The CDR3 nucleotides read TGTGCCAGCATCTCGGGGGATGGACTTAATGAGCAGTTCTTC. It codes for CASISGDGLNEQFF.

The rearrangement uses TRBV28 and TRBJ1-5; D gene ambiguous. This CDR3 has 13 residues. Trimming took off 7 bases at V and 7 bases at J, with 14 bases between the two ends. Germline V gene sequence: CDR1 MDHEN, CDR2 SYDVKM. The DNA of the CDR3 is TGTGCCAGCACCCCCAGAACGGAACAGCCCCAGCATTTT. Protein: CASTPRTEQPQHF.

The chain couples TRBV25-1 to TRBJ1-5, with no clear D. V lost 0 bases to trimming and J lost 4 bases, with 19 bases between them. This CDR3 has 18 amino acids. Germline loops: CDR1 MGHDK, CDR2 SYGVNS. CDR3 region: CASSEYKVPPWTNQPQHF. The CDR3 nucleotides are TGTGCCAGCAGTGAATACAAAGTTCCGCCCTGGACGAATCAGCCCCAGCATTTT.

The genes are TRBV30 and TRBJ2-7, with TRBD1 identical over 7 bases. V shed 3 bases, J shed 3 bases, and the junction held 5 bases outside the gene matches. The CDR3 has 13 residues. CDR1 is GTSNPN, CDR2 SVGIG, per germline (reference sequence). CDR3 sequence: CAWRGQSNYEQYF. The CDR3 DNA reads TGTGCCTGGAGGGGACAGTCTAACTACGAGCAGTACTTC.

The rearrangement uses TRBV7-9 and TRBJ1-4, with a possible D match to TRBD1 (5 bases). Germline V gene data show CDR1 as SEHNR and CDR2 as FQNEAQ (reference sequence). Trimming left V 5 bases short and J 8 bases short, with 21 bases between. This CDR3 has 16 residues. DNA for the CDR3: TGTGCCAGCAGCCTTGCCACGGTGGGGGGACGAGAAAAACTGTTTTTT. It specifies CASSLATVGGREKLFF.

The chain is built from TRBV19 and TRBJ1-1, with a tentative D call TRBD1 (6 bases). The ends were cut back, 9 bases at V and 10 bases at J, with 21 bases in the middle. CDR3 length: 13 amino acids. Germline loops: CDR1 LNHDA, CDR2 SQIVND (reference sequence). The CDR3: CASSPDRTLGAFF. CDR3 coding DNA: TGTGCCAGCTCGCCCGACAGGACCCTCGGAGCTTTCTTT.

The rearrangement joins TRBV28 to TRBJ2-3; possibly TRBD1 or TRBD2 for D (5 bases each). Per the germline V gene, CDR1 is MDHEN and CDR2 is SYDVKM. V lost 2 bases to trimming and J lost 1 base, with 10 bases between them. This CDR3 has 15 amino acids. CDR3 in amino acids: CASSLDGARTDTQYF. The DNA for the CDR3 is TGTGCCAGCAGTTTAGACGGGGCTCGCACAGATACGCAGTATTTT.